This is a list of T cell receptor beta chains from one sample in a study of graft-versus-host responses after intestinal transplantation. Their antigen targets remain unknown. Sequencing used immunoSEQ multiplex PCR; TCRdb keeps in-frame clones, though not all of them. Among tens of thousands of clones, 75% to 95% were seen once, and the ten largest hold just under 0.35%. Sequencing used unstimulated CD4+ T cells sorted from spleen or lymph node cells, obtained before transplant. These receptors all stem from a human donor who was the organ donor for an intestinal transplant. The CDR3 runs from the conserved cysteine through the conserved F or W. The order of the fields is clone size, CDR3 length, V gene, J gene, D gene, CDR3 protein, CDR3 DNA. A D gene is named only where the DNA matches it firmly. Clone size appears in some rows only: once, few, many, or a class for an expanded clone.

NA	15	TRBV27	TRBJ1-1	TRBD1	CASSVGTGTVTEAFF	TGTGCCAGCAGCGTAGGGACAGGGACGGTAACTGAAGCTTTCTTT
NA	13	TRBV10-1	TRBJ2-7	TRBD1	CASSGQGAYEQYF	TGCGCCAGCAGTGGACAGGGGGCCTACGAGCAGTACTTC
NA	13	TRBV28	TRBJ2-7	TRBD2	CASSFTSAYEQYF	TGTGCCAGCAGTTTCACTAGCGCCTACGAGCAGTACTTC
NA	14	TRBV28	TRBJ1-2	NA	CASSPDIANYGYTF	TGTGCCAGCAGCCCGGACATTGCCAACTATGGCTACACCTTC
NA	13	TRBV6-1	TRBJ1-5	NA	CASRRSPSRPQHF	TGTGCCAGCCGCCGAAGCCCTTCGAGGCCCCAGCATTTT
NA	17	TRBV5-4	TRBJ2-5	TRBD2	CASSLAKTSGAQETQYF	TGTGCCAGCAGCTTGGCCAAGACTAGCGGGGCCCAAGAGACCCAGTACTTC
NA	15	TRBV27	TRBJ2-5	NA	CASSLSLSRRVTQYF	TGTGCCAGCAGTTTATCTCTGAGCAGGAGGGTGACCCAGTACTTC
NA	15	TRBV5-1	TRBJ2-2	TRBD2	CASGEAGINTGELFF	TGCGCCAGCGGTGAAGCGGGGATAAACACCGGGGAGCTGTTTTTT
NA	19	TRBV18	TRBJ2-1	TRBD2	CASSPYLLAGVGTINEQFF	TGTGCCAGCTCACCCTACCTACTAGCGGGAGTAGGGACTATAAATGAGCAGTTCTTC
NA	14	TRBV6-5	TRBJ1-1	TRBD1	CASIKIGQGRKAFF	TGTGCCAGCATTAAAATTGGACAGGGTCGAAAAGCTTTCTTT
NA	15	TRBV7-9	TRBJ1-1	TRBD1	CASSRAQGDNTEAFF	TGTGCCAGCAGTCGGGCACAGGGGGATAATACTGAAGCTTTCTTT
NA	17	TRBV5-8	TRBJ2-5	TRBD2	CASSEGLAGTLQETQYF	TGTGCCAGCAGCGAGGGACTAGCGGGGACCTTACAAGAGACCCAGTACTTC
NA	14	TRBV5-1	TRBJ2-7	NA	CASSLSARLGEQYF	TGCGCCAGCAGCCTTTCTGCCCGTCTAGGCGAGCAGTACTTC
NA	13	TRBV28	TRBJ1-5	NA	CASSSVRYQPQHF	TGTGCCAGCAGTTCGGTGAGGTATCAGCCCCAGCATTTT
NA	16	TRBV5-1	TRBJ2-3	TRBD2	CASSSAISGSTDTQYF	TGCGCCAGCAGCTCGGCCATTAGCGGGAGCACAGATACGCAGTATTTT
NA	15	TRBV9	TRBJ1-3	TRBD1	CASSAGTASGNTIYF	TGTGCCAGCAGCGCCGGGACAGCCTCTGGAAACACCATATATTTT
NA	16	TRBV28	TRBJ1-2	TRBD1	CATSGTGTGPFYGYTF	TGTGCCACCTCCGGGACCGGGACAGGCCCATTCTATGGCTACACCTTC
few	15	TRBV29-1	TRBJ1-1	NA	CSVEDWARVNTEAFF	TGCAGCGTTGAAGATTGGGCCAGGGTGAACACTGAAGCTTTCTTT
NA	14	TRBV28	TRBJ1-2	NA	CASSLSLSEAGYTF	TGTGCCAGCAGTTTGTCTCTAAGTGAAGCGGGCTACACCTTC
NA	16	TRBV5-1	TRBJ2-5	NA	CASRVGGPGIQETQYF	TGCGCCAGCAGAGTGGGCGGGCCAGGCATACAAGAGACCCAGTACTTC
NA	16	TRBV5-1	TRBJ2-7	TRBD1	CASSPSRDRGIYEQYF	TGCGCCAGCAGCCCCTCCCGGGACAGGGGGATCTACGAGCAGTACTTC
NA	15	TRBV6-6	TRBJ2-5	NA	CATRQAAGYQETQYF	TGTGCCACCCGACAGGCCGCAGGTTACCAAGAGACCCAGTACTTC
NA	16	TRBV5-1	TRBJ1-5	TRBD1	CASSPTGTGINQPQHF	TGCGCCAGCAGCCCGACCGGGACAGGGATCAATCAGCCCCAGCATTTT